These 18 T cell receptor beta chains share one sample of origin, sequenced in a study of control samples from healthy donors and cancer patients. The protocol was immunoSEQ multiplex PCR, while the TCRdb copy is restricted to in-frame clones and leaves out a portion. Seen here are 70,000 or so clones, about 95% observed once, and the top ten hold about 6.2%. The sequencing input was blood. The receptors originated from a woman aged 40 to 50 in good health.

The V call is TRBV19, the J call TRBJ1-5; 8 bases match TRBD1. Unmatched junction bases numbered 13, after V lost 2 bases and J lost 4 bases. This CDR3 spans 18 amino acids. The germline CDR1 and CDR2 sequences are LNHDA and SQIVND (reference sequence). The CDR3 DNA sequence: TGTGCCAGTAGTATAACACATAGGGGAGACAGGGGTAATCAGCCCCAGCATTTT. Its protein is CASSITHRGDRGNQPQHF.

This clone came up once. The chain employs TRBV7-8 and TRBJ1-5; the D is unclear. The germline V gene has CDR1 SGHVS and CDR2 FQNEAQ. CDR3 length: 16 amino acids. Trimming removed 1 base at V and 4 bases at J, with 14 bases between. CDR3 coding DNA: TGTGCCAGCAGCTTAGACTTAACGGGCGAAAATCAGCCCCAGCATTTT. This codes for CASSLDLTGENQPQHF.

J is TRBJ1-3 and V is TRBV18; D perhaps matches TRBD1 (6 bases). The V and J ends lost 3 bases and 8 bases respectively, with 17 bases between them. This CDR3 region has 15 residues. Germline lookup yields CDR1 KGHSH and CDR2 LQKENI. CDR3 nucleotide sequence: TGTGCCAGCTCACCGGAGGGGGGATACACGCACACCATATATTTT. This encodes CASSPEGGYTHTIYF. The full variable domain, rest sourced from reference TRBV18 and TRBJ1-3, is NAGVMQNPRHLVRRRGQEARLRCSPMKGHSHVYWYRQLPEEGLKFMVYLQKENIIDESGMPKERFSAEFPKEGPSILRIQQVVRGDSAAYFCASSPEGGYTHTIYFGEGSWLTVV.

The chain couples TRBV7-2 to TRBJ2-7; TRBD2 matches 11 bases. CDR1 and CDR2 from the germline V gene are SGHTA and FQGNSA. The CDR3 has 15 residues. The junction had 5 bases not matched to a gene; V was cut back by 6 bases and J by 1 base. CDR3 sequence (DNA): TGTGCCAGCAGTCTTCTAGCGGGGGGATCCTACGAGCAGTACTTC. This sequence encodes CASSLLAGGSYEQYF.

The rearrangement uses TRBV11-3 and TRBJ2-1; 7 bases map to TRBD1. CDR1 and CDR2 from the germline V gene are SGHNT and YENEEA. The V and J ends lost 5 bases and 6 bases, in that order; junction bases with no gene match: 10. CDR3 length: 15 amino acids. The CDR3 loop reads CASSQRQGWGNEQFF. DNA for the CDR3: TGTGCCAGCAGCCAGAGACAGGGCTGGGGCAATGAGCAGTTCTTC.

The CDR3 DNA is TGTGCCAGTAGTATTGGCGGAAATCAAAACACCGGGGAGCTGTTTTTT. It is translated as CASSIGGNQNTGELFF. The chain combines TRBV19 with TRBJ2-2; D not certain. Germline CDR1 and CDR2: LNHDA and SQIVND (reference sequence). V was trimmed by 3 bases and J by 2 bases, leaving 13 bases between them. The CDR3 spans 16 residues.

The V gene is TRBV7-9, the J gene TRBJ2-7; D is undetermined. This CDR3 has 14 amino acids. The V gene's germline CDR1 is SEHNR and CDR2 FQNEAQ (reference sequence). Trimming took off 1 base at V and 2 bases at J, with 9 bases between the two ends. The CDR3 loop is CASSLVGRTYEQYF. The DNA of the CDR3 is TGTGCCAGCAGCTTAGTTGGCAGGACCTACGAGCAGTACTTC.

CDR3 loop: CASSLGRRSTDTQYF. The CDR3 bases are TGTGCCAGCAGCTTAGGACGCAGGAGCACAGATACGCAGTATTTT. The V call is TRBV11-3, the J call TRBJ2-3; D call uncertain. The ends were cut back, 1 base at V and 0 bases at J, with 8 bases in the middle. The CDR3 totals 15 residues. Germline CDR1 reads SGHNT; CDR2 reads YENEEA.

The chain joins TRBV18 to TRBJ2-5, with unresolved D. The ends were cut back, 2 bases at V and 2 bases at J, with 6 bases in the middle. Germline-derived CDR1 and CDR2 are KGHSH and LQKENI. This CDR3 contains 13 residues. The CDR3 region has the DNA TGTGCCAGCTCACCATTACTTCAAGAGACCCAGTACTTC. Translation: CASSPLLQETQYF. The full variable domain, its missing parts supplied by reference TRBV18 and TRBJ2-5, is NAGVMQNPRHLVRRRGQEARLRCSPMKGHSHVYWYRQLPEEGLKFMVYLQKENIIDESGMPKERFSAEFPKEGPSILRIQQVVRGDSAAYFCASSPLLQETQYFGPGTRLLVL.

This sequence joins TRBV7-9 and TRBJ2-1, with 10 nucleotides matching TRBD2. Trimming took 5 bases from V and 6 from J; bases not matched to a gene: 4. Germline CDR1 and CDR2: SEHNR and FQNEAQ (reference sequence). CDR3 length: 14 amino acids. The CDR3 nucleotides read TGTGCCAGCAGCGTTAGCGGGGGGTTCAATGAGCAGTTCTTC. The encoded protein is CASSVSGGFNEQFF. Based on the CDR3 plus reference TRBV7-9 and TRBJ2-1, the full variable domain is DTGVSQNPRHKITKRGQNVTFRCDPISEHNRLYWYRQTLGQGPEFLTYFQNEAQLEKSRLLSDRFSAERPKGSFSTLEIQRTEQGDSAMYLCASSVSGGFNEQFFGPGTRLTVL.

The chain recombines TRBV15 with TRBJ2-1, with 13 bases fitting TRBD2. The CDR3 is 17 residues long. The junction had 14 bases not matched to a gene; V was cut back by 8 bases and J by 7 bases. Germline loops: CDR1 LNHNV, CDR2 YYDKDF (reference sequence). The CDR3 sequence is CATQTKELAGGRNEQFF. CDR3 bases: TGTGCCACCCAGACAAAAGAACTAGCGGGGGGGCGGAATGAGCAGTTCTTC.

This chain uses TRBV2 with TRBJ2-5; D could derive from TRBD1 or TRBD2 (7 bases each). The CDR3 consists of 14 residues. Trimming took off 6 bases at V and 3 bases at J, with 14 bases between the two ends. Germline CDR1 SNHLY, CDR2 FYNNEI. CDR3 sequence (DNA): TGTGCCAGCAGCAAACAGGGGAGGGAAGAGACCCAGTACTTC. Protein sequence: CASSKQGREETQYF.

This clone has just a few counts. The chain carries TRBV5-1 and TRBJ2-3; no clear D gene. From germline, CDR1 is SGHRS and CDR2 YFSETQ. Trimming cost V 0 bases and J 1 base, with 6 bases left between them. The CDR3 consists of 14 residues. The CDR3 loop reads CASSLEARTDTQYF. For the CDR3, the DNA is TGCGCCAGCAGCTTGGAGGCCCGCACAGATACGCAGTATTTT.

This clone was recorded once. The chain carries TRBV7-8 and TRBJ1-1, with a possible D match to TRBD1 (5 bases). Germline V gene lookup returns CDR1 SGHVS and CDR2 FQNEAQ. This CDR3 is built from 14 residues. Between the trimmed V and J ends, which lost 5 bases and 6 bases, there was a span of 16 bases. CDR3 nucleotide sequence: TGTGCCAGCAGCATGGGACTCCCGAAGGCTGAAGCTTTCTTT. This translates into CASSMGLPKAEAFF.

V is TRBV3-1 (or the pseudogene TRBV3-2) and J is TRBJ2-5; 11 bases agree with TRBD2. This CDR3 comprises 15 residues. Germline V gives CDR1 LGHDT, CDR2 YNNKEL (reference sequence). J gave up 1 base and V 3 bases, and 1 base lay outside the gene matches. The CDR3 region is CASSQGTSGQETQYF. The CDR3 DNA is TGTGCCAGCAGCCAGGGGACTAGCGGCCAAGAGACCCAGTACTTC.

The chain combines TRBV4-3 with TRBJ1-6; the D is unclear. The CDR3 has 15 residues. Trimming took 2 bases from V and 2 from J, leaving 7 bases between them. CDR1 and CDR2 from the germline V gene are LGHNA and YSLEER. CDR3 nucleotide sequence: TGCGCCAGCAGCCAATCTCCAGCCTATAATTCACCCCTCCACTTT. This sequence encodes CASSQSPAYNSPLHF.

This clone was seen a single time. This chain connects TRBV7-9 to TRBJ2-2, with unresolved D. The CDR3 is made up of 13 amino acids. Trimming removed 0 bases at V and 8 bases at J, with 7 bases between. CDR1 and CDR2 from the germline V gene are SEHNR and FQNEAQ (reference sequence). CDR3 amino acids: CASSLARLGELFF. CDR3 sequence (DNA): TGTGCCAGCAGCTTAGCCCGGTTAGGGGAGCTGTTTTTT.

The chain uses TRBV25-1 and TRBJ2-7, with D uncertain. Trimming pared 4 bases from V and 1 base from J, leaving 8 bases between. The CDR3 covers 13 residues. Germline loops: CDR1 MGHDK, CDR2 SYGVNS. The CDR3 sequence is CASSVESSYEQYF. CDR3 bases: TGTGCCAGCAGTGTCGAATCATCCTACGAGCAGTACTTC.